A single sample gave rise to the 30 T cell receptor beta chains below, sequenced in a study of tumor and adjacent non-tumor tissue in lung cancer. TCRbeta libraries were built with three rounds of nested PCR, modified from ARM-PCR. MiXCR was run by TCRdb on the multiplex PCR reads, yielding one entry per CDR3 protein. The sample has tens of thousands of distinct CDR3 sequences, roughly two thirds seen once; the top ten hold over 15%. No cell sorting was done before RNA was extracted from the tissue. The normal lung tissue was taken more than 3 cm from the tumor edge. What was sequenced was distant non-tumor lung tissue. The receptors shown here come from a woman between 35 and 50 years old with non-small cell lung cancer.

As for this clonotype: This may be a read error: a much more frequent sequence differs by one nucleotide. The chain recombines TRBV7-9 with TRBJ1-6; D gene unclear. This CDR3 is built from 16 residues. Germline loops: CDR1 SEHNR, CDR2 FQNEAQ (reference sequence). V lost 8 bases and J 4 bases, leaving 18 bases between the germline ends. The CDR3 DNA follows: TGTGCCAGCGGCGTAGGAGCGGGATTTTATAATTCACCCCTCCACTTT. It translates to CASGVGAGFYNSPLHF.

V usage is TRBV30 and J usage is TRBJ2-5; 8 bases match TRBD1. V gave up 8 bases and J gave up 4 bases; unmatched junction bases: 15. CDR1 and CDR2 from the germline V gene are GTSNPN and SVGIG (reference sequence). The CDR3 length is 15 residues. DNA for the CDR3: TGTGCCCGGCGATCAGACAGGGGAGTTCCAGAGACCCAGTACTTC. Translating gives CARRSDRGVPETQYF. The complete variable domain, with remaining parts taken from reference TRBV30 and TRBJ2-5, reads SQTIHQWPATLVQPVGSPLSLECTVEGTSNPNLYWYRQAAGRGLQLLFYSVGIGQISSEVPQNLSASRPQDRQFILSSKKLLLSDSGFYLCARRSDRGVPETQYFGPGTRLLVL.

The chain couples TRBV6-1 to TRBJ2-1; a possible D gene is TRBD2 (6 bases). CDR3 size: 15 residues. V lost 6 bases to trimming and J lost 2 bases, with 14 bases between them. CDR1 is MNHNS, CDR2 SASEGT, per germline. The CDR3 bases are TGTGCCAGCAGACTAGCAGTGAAACCCTACAATGAGCAGTTCTTC. Protein product: CASRLAVKPYNEQFF.

In regard to this clonotype: At one boundary the junction diverges from the germline segment, which might be a read error. The chain employs TRBV11-2 and TRBJ2-5; D gene ambiguous. This CDR3 region has 11 residues. The germline gives CDR1 SGHAT, CDR2 FQNNGV. Here the CDR3 DNA reads TGTGTCAGTAACCAGCAAGAGACACAGCACTTC. Encoded protein: CVSNQQETQHF.

The rearrangement joins TRBV11-2 to TRBJ2-1, with D perhaps TRBD2 (5 bases). Trimming shortened V by 5 bases and J by 5 bases, and 19 bases separated the two germline ends. CDR3 length: 16 residues. Germline CDR1 and CDR2: SGHAT and FQNNGV. The CDR3 nucleotides read TGTGCCAGCAGCAAGACGCTAGCTGCACTGCACAATGAGCAGTTCTTC. It yields the protein CASSKTLAALHNEQFF.

V gene TRBV4-1 combines with J gene TRBJ2-4; the match to TRBD2 covers 9 bases. CDR3 length: 19 residues. The germline V gene has CDR1 MGHRA and CDR2 YSYEKL. DNA for the CDR3: TGCTCCGGCAGCCAAGTGGTAGCGGGAGAGTTCTGGGATTTAAACATTCAGTACTTC. It translates to CSGSQVVAGEFWDLNIQYF.

As to this clonotype: An end of the junction differs from the germline gene, which may be a read error. The rearrangement links TRBV11-2 to TRBJ1-1; no clear D. The CDR3 runs 13 residues. From germline, CDR1 is SGHAT and CDR2 FQNNGV. CDR3 coding DNA: TGTGCCAGCAGCTTATCCCCGAACATTGAAGCTTTCTTC. Protein product: CASSLSPNIEAFF.

Turning to this clonotype: At one of its ends the junction is not consistent with the germline gene, which may arise from a read error. The chain combines TRBV12-3 or TRBV12-4 with TRBJ2-7, with unresolved D. CDR3 length: 13 amino acids. CDR3 DNA: TGTGCCAGCAGTCTAAGACCGAATTACGAGCATTACTTC. It specifies CASSLRPNYEHYF.

This rearrangement joins TRBV11-2 to TRBJ2-7; 8 nucleotides align to TRBD2. The CDR3 spans 12 residues. V lost 7 bases and J lost 9; bases outside the gene matches: 8. Germline assignment: CDR1 SGHAT and CDR2 FQNNGV. The CDR3, as DNA: TGTGCCAGCATTTCGGGGGGGCAGGGGCAGTACTTC. Residues: CASISGGQGQYF.

As for this clonotype: Germline and junction disagree at one end, which may indicate a read error. This chain connects TRBV11-3 to TRBJ2-1; 13 nucleotides agree with TRBD2. The germline V gene encodes CDR1 SGHNT and CDR2 YENEEA. The CDR3 covers 14 residues. The CDR3 is CAGPGTSGIGEHFF. The CDR3 region has the DNA TGTGCCGGGCCCGGGACTAGCGGGATCGGTGAGCATTTCTTC.

Regarding this clonotype: One end of the junction does not line up with germline, which may come from a read error. V usage is TRBV11-2 and J usage is TRBJ2-1, with D possibly matching TRBD1 (5 bases). This CDR3 contains 14 residues. The germline gives CDR1 SGHAT, CDR2 FQNNGV. The CDR3: CASSPRTSYNEQSF. The DNA for the CDR3 is TGTGCCAGCAGCCCGCGGACATCGTACAATGAGCAGTCCTTC.

Comment on this clonotype: Germline and junction disagree at one end, which may indicate a read error. This chain connects TRBV11-2 to TRBJ2-1; 11 nucleotides match TRBD2. Looked up from germline, CDR1 is SGHAT and CDR2 is FQNNGV. There are 18 residues in the CDR3. CDR3 amino acids: CANSSRILTSGGLREQFF. The CDR3 region has the DNA TGTGCCAACAGCTCACGCATCTTAACTAGCGGGGGACTAAGGGAGCAGTTCTTC.

As to this clonotype: This likely comes from a read error, as the CDR3 has no conserved phenylalanine or tryptophan at its end. The DNA is omitted, as the CDR3 cannot be located on it reliably, and the CDR3 follows TCRdb's listing. The rearrangement joins TRBV20-1 to TRBJ2-7; no check of the table's D call, TRBD2, against the DNA was made. The CDR3 totals 12 residues, both ends included. From germline, CDR1 is DFQATT and CDR2 SNEGSKA (reference sequence). The CDR3 region is CSARGGSPGVLL.

This clonotype has ten or more counts. A much larger clone is a single base away; this may be a read error. The rearrangement links TRBV6-6 to TRBJ1-1; D is uncertain. CDR3 size: 12 residues. Trimming pared 7 bases from V and 10 bases from J, leaving 16 bases between. Germline lookup yields CDR1 MNHNY and CDR2 SVGAGI (reference sequence). The CDR3 DNA is TGTGCCAGCACCTCACATGGGCAAACAGCTTTCTTT. Translated, it gives CASTSHGQTAFF.

In the case of this clonotype: Its ends do not fully match the called genes, so a read error is possible. This chain uses TRBV20-1 with TRBJ2-1; 12 bases line up with TRBD2. Germline V gene data show CDR1 as DFQATT and CDR2 as SNEGSKA (reference sequence). The CDR3 is 19 residues long. This CDR3 reads CSAPNPLAGGLLGGNEPFF. DNA of the CDR3: TGCAGTGCCCCAAACCCGCTAGCGGGGGGGCTCCTTGGGGGAAATGAGCCGTTCTTC.

This clonotype was recorded at least ten times. The genes are TRBV28 and TRBJ2-1; D unresolved. The ends were cut back, 4 bases at V and 9 bases at J, with 19 bases in the middle. The CDR3 spans 15 residues. Germline V gene data show CDR1 as MDHEN and CDR2 as SYDVKM. The CDR3 sequence: CASSSFILRNSEQFF. In DNA, the CDR3 is TGTGCCAGCAGTTCCTTCATCCTTAGGAACAGTGAGCAGTTCTTC.

This clonotype is a singleton in its sample. One end of the junction varies from germline; a read error may be responsible. The genes are TRBV19 and TRBJ2-5, with D possibly TRBD1 on 5 matching bases. This CDR3 has 14 amino acids. In germline, CDR1 is LNHDA, CDR2 SQIVND (reference sequence). The CDR3, as DNA: TGTTCCAGTAGTATCAGACAGCGAGAAGAGACCCAGTACTTC. Amino acids: CSSSIRQREETQYF.

Notes on this clonotype: At one end the junction does not follow the germline gene, possibly because of a read error. V gene TRBV29-1 combines with J gene TRBJ1-2; D not certain. Germline assignment: CDR1 SQVTM and CDR2 ANQGSEA. The CDR3 contains 13 residues. The CDR3 sequence is CSVGVRTNYGYTF. CDR3 nucleotides: TGCAGCGTTGGGGTCAGAACTAACTATGGCTATACCTTC. Based on the CDR3 plus reference TRBV29-1 and TRBJ1-2, the full variable domain is SAVISQKPSRDICQRGTSLTIQCQVDSQVTMMFWYRQQPGQSLTLIATANQGSEATYESGFVIDKFPISRPNLTFSTLTVSNMSPEDSSIYLCSVGVRTNYGYTFGSGTRLTVV.

Ten or more counts support this clonotype. The chain combines TRBV6-5 with TRBJ2-1; the D gene is possibly TRBD1 (6 bases). There are 15 residues in the CDR3. From germline, CDR1 is MNHEY and CDR2 SVGAGI. Trimming left V 5 bases short and J 7 bases short, with 18 bases between. DNA of the CDR3: TGTGCCAGCAGTATAAAGCCCAGGGGTGTAAATGAGCAGTTCTTC. Its translation: CASSIKPRGVNEQFF.

A note on this clonotype: No conserved phenylalanine or tryptophan ends this CDR3, so it is likely a read error. V usage is TRBV28 and J usage is TRBJ2-2; D possibly corresponds to TRBD2 (5 bases). Germline values: CDR1 MDHEN, CDR2 SYDVKM. This CDR3 is 13 amino acids long. CDR3 bases: TGTGCCAGCAGACCGCATGGTACCGGGAAGCTGTTTTCT. Its translation: CASRPHGTGKLFS.

This chain's CDR3 is CSADRGWGRPNTEAFF. The CDR3 DNA follows: TGCAGCGCTGATAGGGGGTGGGGGAGGCCGAACACTGAAGCTTTCTTT. The chain has TRBV29-1 and TRBJ1-1, with a weak D call TRBD1 (6 bases). From germline, CDR1 is SQVTM and CDR2 ANQGSEA. V lost 7 bases and J lost 1, with 22 bases in between. This CDR3 has 16 amino acids.

A remark on this clonotype: This may be a read error, as it is one base from a much larger clone. The final CDR3 position lacks the conserved phenylalanine or tryptophan, pointing to a likely read error. The V and J genes are TRBV12-3 or TRBV12-4 and TRBJ2-7; D is perhaps TRBD1 (5 bases). V shed 6 bases and J shed 7 bases, with 16 bases lying between them. This CDR3 contains 13 residues. The CDR3 sequence is CASSTSGSGEQYL. Written as DNA, the CDR3 is TGTGCCAGCAGCACGTCAGGGTCAGGGGAGCAGTACCTC.

CDR3 DNA sequence: TGCAGCGTTTCCGGCAATGAGCAGTTCTTC. It encodes CSVSGNEQFF. The chain links TRBV29-1 to TRBJ2-1, with D uncertain. The CDR3 has 10 amino acids. Trimming removed 5 bases from V and 6 bases from J, with 5 bases in between. Per the germline V gene, CDR1 is SQVTM and CDR2 is ANQGSEA.

Regarding this clonotype: A much larger clone is a single base away; this may be a read error. This rearrangement joins TRBV28 to TRBJ1-6; tentative D call: TRBD1 (5 bases). CDR3 length: 16 residues. Germline V gene data show CDR1 as MDHEN and CDR2 as SYDVKM. Here the CDR3 reads CASRSGTLTRNSPPHF. Here the CDR3 DNA reads TGTGCCAGCAGATCCGGGACCCTAACGAGGAATTCACCCCCCCACTTT.

A note on this clonotype: The CDR3 ends on some other residue instead of the conserved phenylalanine or tryptophan, so this is likely a read error. The chain carries TRBV10-2 and TRBJ1-4; D is perhaps TRBD1 (5 bases). The CDR3 length is 15 residues. The V gene's germline CDR1 is WSHSY and CDR2 SAAADI. V gave up 8 bases and J gave up 6 bases, with 19 bases separating them. The CDR3 nucleotides are TGCGCCAGCCCGGACACCCGAGGACGATATGAAAAACTGTTTTCT. Protein sequence: CASPDTRGRYEKLFS.

Only a few counts were recorded for this clonotype. The rearrangement links TRBV5-1 to TRBJ1-1; D call uncertain. The CDR3 sequence is 14 residues long. Trimming cost V 1 base and J 1 base, with 8 bases left between them. Per germline, CDR1 SGHRS and CDR2 YFSETQ. This CDR3 is CASSLYLKNTEAFF. The DNA of the CDR3 is TGCGCCAGCAGCTTGTATTTGAAGAACACTGAAGCTTTCTTT.

Concerning this clonotype: This may be a read error, as it is one base from a much larger clone. This sequence joins TRBV12-3 or TRBV12-4 and TRBJ1-3; D might be TRBD1 (6 bases). This CDR3 contains 14 residues. The CDR3 DNA sequence: TGTGACAGCAGCCGGGCAGGGGATGGAAACACCATATATTTT. Amino acids: CDSSRAGDGNTIYF.

This clonotype was observed many times. The chain joins TRBV5-1 to TRBJ2-1; D ambiguous. Germline V CDR1 and CDR2: SGHRS, YFSETQ. CDR3 length equals 13 residues. Trimming removed 7 bases at V and 7 bases at J, with 15 bases between. CDR3 sequence (DNA): TGCGCCAGCGGCCTTTCGGCGCGAAATGAGCAGTTCTTC. Translated: CASGLSARNEQFF. Full variable domain (rest looked up from reference TRBV5-1 and TRBJ2-1): KAGVTQTPRYLIKTRGQQVTLSCSPISGHRSVSWYQQTPGQGLQFLFEYFSETQRNKGNFPGRFSGRQFSNSRSEMNVSTLELGDSALYLCASGLSARNEQFFGPGTRLTVL.

In regard to this clonotype: A read error may produce the germline difference seen at one junction end. The rearrangement uses TRBV10-1 and TRBJ2-7, with 16 bases aligning to TRBD2. This CDR3 is 19 amino acids long. Germline CDR1 reads WNHNN; CDR2 reads SYGVQD (reference sequence). CDR3 sequence reads: CASNGEDGTSGRAWYEQYF. The CDR3 region has the DNA TGTGCCAGCAACGGAGAGGACGGGACTAGCGGGAGGGCCTGGTACGAACAGTACTTC.

The chain combines TRBV11-3 with TRBJ2-3; perhaps TRBD1 as D (6 bases). The CDR3 has 18 amino acids. CDR1 is SGHNT, CDR2 YENEEA, per germline. Between the trimmed V and J ends, which lost 7 bases and 6 bases, there was a span of 29 bases. The CDR3 protein is CASTFKTKGQILQDTQYF. DNA of the CDR3: TGTGCCAGCACCTTTAAAACTAAGGGACAAATCCTACAGGATACGCAGTATTTT.